This T cell receptor beta chain was observed in a study of T cells in Graves' hyperthyroidism and ophthalmopathy. The CDR3 totals 15 residues. Germline CDR1 reads SEHNR; CDR2 reads FQNEAQ (reference sequence). V was cut by 1 base and J by 8 bases, with 15 bases left in between. Study-wide results and limits: Most thyroid clonotypes expanded above 0.001 were also detected in blood.

Diagnosing involved the use of clinical symptoms, serum thyroxine and TRAb, thyroid ultrasound and orbital computed tomography. The TCR beta CDR3 regions underwent amplification using RNA transcripts as the source. The TCR CDR3 first-round RT-PCR relied on the HTBI primer set. TCRdb fed the multiplex PCR reads into MiXCR, producing one record per CDR3 protein. The table includes fewer than 700,000 distinct CDR3 sequences, around 15% detected once. In its sample, this clonotype was seen many times. The antigen is undetermined. The specimen sequenced was blood. The gene calls are TRBV7-9 and TRBJ2-4, with a tentative D call TRBD2 (5 bases). This receptor was taken from a woman aged 25-40 years with Graves' hyperthyroidism. This CDR3 reads CASSLGIGREDIQYF. The CDR3 DNA reads TGTGCCAGCAGCTTAGGAATCGGTCGGGAAGACATTCAGTACTTC.